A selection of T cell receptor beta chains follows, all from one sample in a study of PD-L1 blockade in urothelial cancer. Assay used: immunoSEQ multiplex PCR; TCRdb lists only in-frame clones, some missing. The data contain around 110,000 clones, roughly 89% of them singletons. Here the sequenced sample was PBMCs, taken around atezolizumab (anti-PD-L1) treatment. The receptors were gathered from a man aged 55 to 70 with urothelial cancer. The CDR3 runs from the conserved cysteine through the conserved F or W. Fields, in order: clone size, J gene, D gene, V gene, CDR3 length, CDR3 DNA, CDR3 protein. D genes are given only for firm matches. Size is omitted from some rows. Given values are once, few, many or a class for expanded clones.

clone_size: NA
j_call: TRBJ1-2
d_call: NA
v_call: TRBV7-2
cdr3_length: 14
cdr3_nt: TGTGCCAGCAGCCAGGGTGTAAGGGGTGGTGGCTACACCTTC
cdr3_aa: CASSQGVRGGGYTF

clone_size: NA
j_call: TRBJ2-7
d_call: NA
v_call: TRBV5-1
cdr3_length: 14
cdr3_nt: TGCGCCAGCAGGGCCGGGACATCCGCCTACGAGCAGTACTTC
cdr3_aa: CASRAGTSAYEQYF

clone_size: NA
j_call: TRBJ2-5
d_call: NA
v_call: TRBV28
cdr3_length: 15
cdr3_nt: TGTGCCAGCAGCCTAGGGGGTGTTGGCCTAGAGACCCAGTACTTC
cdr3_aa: CASSLGGVGLETQYF

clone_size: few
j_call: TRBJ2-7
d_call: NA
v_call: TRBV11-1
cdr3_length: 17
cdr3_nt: TGTGCCAGCAGCTTGATCAGGGTCCCGCTCCACTCCTACGAGCAGTACTTC
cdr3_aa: CASSLIRVPLHSYEQYF

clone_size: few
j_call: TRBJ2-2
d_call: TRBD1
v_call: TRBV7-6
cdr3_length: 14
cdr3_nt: TGTGCCAGCAGCACCGGACAGGGGAGAGGGGAGCTGTTTTTT
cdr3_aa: CASSTGQGRGELFF

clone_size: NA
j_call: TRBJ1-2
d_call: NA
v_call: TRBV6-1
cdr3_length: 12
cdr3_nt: TGTGCCAGCAGTAACAGAAACTATGGCTACACCTTC
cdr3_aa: CASSNRNYGYTF

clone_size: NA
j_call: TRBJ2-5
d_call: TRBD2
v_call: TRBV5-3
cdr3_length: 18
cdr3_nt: TGTGCCAGAAGCTTCGGGCGCCCGACTAGCGGGAGAGGGCAGACCCAGTACTTC
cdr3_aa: CARSFGRPTSGRGQTQYF

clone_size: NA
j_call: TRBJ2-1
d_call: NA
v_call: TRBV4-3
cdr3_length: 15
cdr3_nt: TGCGCCAGCAGCCGGGACGGGAGCTCCTACAATGAGCAGTTCTTC
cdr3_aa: CASSRDGSSYNEQFF

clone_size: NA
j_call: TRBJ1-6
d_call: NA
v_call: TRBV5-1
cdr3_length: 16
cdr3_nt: TGCGCCAGCAGCTTGGGAGGTGGGGGCGCGTATTCACCCCTCCACTTT
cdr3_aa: CASSLGGGGAYSPLHF

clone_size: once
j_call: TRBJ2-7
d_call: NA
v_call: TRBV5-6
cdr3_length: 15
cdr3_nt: TGTGCCAGCACCCCCGGTCGGGGTCGTTCTGGCGAGCAGTACTTC
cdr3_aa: CASTPGRGRSGEQYF

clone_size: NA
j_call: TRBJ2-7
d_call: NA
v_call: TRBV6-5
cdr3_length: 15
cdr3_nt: TGTGCCAGCAGTTACCAATATGGGGACATCTACGAGCAGTACTTC
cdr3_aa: CASSYQYGDIYEQYF

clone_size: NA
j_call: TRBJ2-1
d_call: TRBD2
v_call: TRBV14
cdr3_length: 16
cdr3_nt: TGTGCCAGCAGCCAAGTTACTAGCGGGGCTCGGAATGAGCAGTTCTTC
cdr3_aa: CASSQVTSGARNEQFF

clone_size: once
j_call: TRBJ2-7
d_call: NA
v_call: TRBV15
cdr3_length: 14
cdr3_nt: TGTGCCACCAGCAGAGGACAGGTTGACTACGAGCAGTACTTC
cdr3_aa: CATSRGQVDYEQYF

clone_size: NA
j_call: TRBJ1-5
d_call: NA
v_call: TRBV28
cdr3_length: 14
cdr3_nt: TGTGCCAGCAGCAGAGACAATAGCAATCAGCCCCAGCATTTT
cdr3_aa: CASSRDNSNQPQHF

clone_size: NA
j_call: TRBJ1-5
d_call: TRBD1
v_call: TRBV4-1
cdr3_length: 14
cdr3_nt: TGCGCCAGCAGCCAACTACAGGGGGCTCAGCCCCAGCATTTT
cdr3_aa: CASSQLQGAQPQHF

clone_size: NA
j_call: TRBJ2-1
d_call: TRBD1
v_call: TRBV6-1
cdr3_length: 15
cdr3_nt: TGTGCCAGCAGTACCCGGGACAGGCTCTACAATGAGCAGTTCTTC
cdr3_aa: CASSTRDRLYNEQFF

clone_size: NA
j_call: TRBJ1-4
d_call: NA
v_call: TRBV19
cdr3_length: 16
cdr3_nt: TGTGCCAGTAGTATTAGGCGGGGCAGGCGGTCGGAAAAACTGTTTTTT
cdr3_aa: CASSIRRGRRSEKLFF

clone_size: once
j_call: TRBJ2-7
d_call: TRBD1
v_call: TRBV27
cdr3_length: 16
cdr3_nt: TGTGCCAGCAGTCCGGGGACAGGTCAAAGCTCCTACGAGCAGTACTTC
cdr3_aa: CASSPGTGQSSYEQYF

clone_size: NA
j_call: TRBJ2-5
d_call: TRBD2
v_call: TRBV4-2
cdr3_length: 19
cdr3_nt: TGTGCCAGCAGCCAAGCTCAACTAGCGGGGGGGCGCCGGGGCGAGACCCAGTACTTC
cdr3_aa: CASSQAQLAGGRRGETQYF

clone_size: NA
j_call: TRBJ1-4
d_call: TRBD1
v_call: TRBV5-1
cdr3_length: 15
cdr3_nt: TGCGCCAGCAGCTTGGATGGGACAGGGGTCGAAAAACTGTTTTTT
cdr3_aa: CASSLDGTGVEKLFF

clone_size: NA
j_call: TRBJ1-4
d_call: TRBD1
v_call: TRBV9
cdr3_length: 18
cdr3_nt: TGTGCCAGCAGCGGGGCGCCAGGGACAGGGGCAACTAATGAAAAACTGTTTTTT
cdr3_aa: CASSGAPGTGATNEKLFF

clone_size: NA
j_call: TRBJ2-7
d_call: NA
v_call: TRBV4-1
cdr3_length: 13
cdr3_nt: TGCGCCAGCAGCCAGGTAACGCGGGGCGAGCAGTACTTC
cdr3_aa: CASSQVTRGEQYF

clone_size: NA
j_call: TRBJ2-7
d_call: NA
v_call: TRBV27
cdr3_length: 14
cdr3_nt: TGTGCCAGCAGCCTCTCCCGAGGAGGCTACGAGCAGTACTTC
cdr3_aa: CASSLSRGGYEQYF

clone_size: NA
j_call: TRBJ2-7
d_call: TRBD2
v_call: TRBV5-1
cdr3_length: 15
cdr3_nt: TGCGCCAGCAGCTTGGTGGGAGCGGGACCCTACGAGCAGTACTTC
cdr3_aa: CASSLVGAGPYEQYF